Below, one TCR beta chain is given with its context. Trimming removed 5 bases at V and 7 bases at J, with 12 bases between. The CDR3 consists of 13 residues. Germline CDR1 is MNHEY and CDR2 is SVGAGI. This table comes from immunoSEQ multiplex PCR, and its TCRdb copy is limited to in-frame clones, with some not included. The table lists tens of thousands of clones, more than 75% of them singletons. This specimen belongs to a study of blood T cell repertoires in COVID-19. About the research overall: PBMCs, B-cell-depleted T cells, or T cells were the source of the cDNA or gDNA that made up the material.

Sample: PBMCs or T cells enriched from blood (not recorded which). The chain employs TRBV6-5 and TRBJ1-5, with TRBD1 as a possible D gene (5 bases). The clonotype comes from a woman aged 40 to 50 who had recovered from COVID-19. The CDR3 coding sequence is TGTGCCAGCAGTCAGGGTCGGTGGCAGCCCCAGCATTTT. This codes for CASSQGRWQPQHF.